Sequencing of this T cell receptor beta chain was carried out in a study of T cells expressing NK-cell markers. TCRdb reprocessed the 5' RACE reads and stores each CDR3 protein as one record, lacking DNA. This sample carries about half a million distinct CDR3 sequences, with almost 1.5% going to the ten biggest clones. The germline V gene has CDR1 MNHEY and CDR2 SMNVEV (reference sequence). CDR3 length: 16 amino acids. The specimen was blood T cells: a sorted CD56 or NKG2C T cell subset, CD4+ or CD8+ T cells, or bulk PBMC T cells (not recorded which). The origin of this receptor is a woman in her forties or fifties in good health. The V and J genes are TRBV27 and TRBJ1-6. The CDR3: CASSLSSRAPNSPLHF.